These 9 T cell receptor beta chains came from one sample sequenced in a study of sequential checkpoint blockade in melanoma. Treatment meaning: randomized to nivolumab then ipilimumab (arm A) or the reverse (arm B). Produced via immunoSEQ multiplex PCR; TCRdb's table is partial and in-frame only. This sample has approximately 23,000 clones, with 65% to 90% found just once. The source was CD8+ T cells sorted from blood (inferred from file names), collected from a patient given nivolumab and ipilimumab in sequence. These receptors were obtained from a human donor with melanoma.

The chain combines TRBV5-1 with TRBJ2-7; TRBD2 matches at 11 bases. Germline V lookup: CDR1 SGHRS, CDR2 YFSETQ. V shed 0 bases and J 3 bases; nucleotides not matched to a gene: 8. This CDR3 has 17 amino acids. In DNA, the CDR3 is TGCGCCAGCAGCTTGGCCCAACTAGCGGGAGCCTTCTACGAGCAGTACTTC. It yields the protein CASSLAQLAGAFYEQYF.

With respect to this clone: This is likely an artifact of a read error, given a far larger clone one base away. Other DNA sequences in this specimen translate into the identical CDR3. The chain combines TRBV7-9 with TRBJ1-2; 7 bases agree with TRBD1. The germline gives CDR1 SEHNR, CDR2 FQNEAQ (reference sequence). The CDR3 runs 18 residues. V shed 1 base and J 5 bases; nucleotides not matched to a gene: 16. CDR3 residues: CASSLGQGLSSLTYGYTF. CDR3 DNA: TGTGCCAGCAGCTTAGGACAGGGCCTAAGTAGCCTTACATATGGCTACACCTTC. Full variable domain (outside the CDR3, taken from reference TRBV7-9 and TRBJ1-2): DTGVSQNPRHKITKRGQNVTFRCDPISEHNRLYWYRQTLGQGPEFLTYFQNEAQLEKSRLLSDRFSAERPKGSFSTLEIQRTEQGDSAMYLCASSLGQGLSSLTYGYTFGSGTRLTVV.

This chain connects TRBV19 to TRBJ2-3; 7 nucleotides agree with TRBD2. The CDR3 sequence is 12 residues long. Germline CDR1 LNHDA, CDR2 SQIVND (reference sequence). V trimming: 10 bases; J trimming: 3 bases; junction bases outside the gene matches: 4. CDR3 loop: CAKSGETDTQYF. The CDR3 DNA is TGTGCCAAAAGCGGGGAGACAGATACGCAGTATTTT.

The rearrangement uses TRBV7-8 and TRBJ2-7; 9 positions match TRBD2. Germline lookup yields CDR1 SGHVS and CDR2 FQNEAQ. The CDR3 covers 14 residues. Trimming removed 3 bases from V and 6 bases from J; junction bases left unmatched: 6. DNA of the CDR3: TGTGCCAGCAGCTTGAGGCGGGAGGGGCCCGAGCAGTACTTC. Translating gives CASSLRREGPEQYF.

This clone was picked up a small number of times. The CDR3 is CASSLFPGFGTDTQYF. The CDR3 DNA is TGTGCCAGCAGCTTATTCCCAGGGTTCGGTACAGATACGCAGTATTTT. The chain links TRBV11-2 to TRBJ2-3; D is possibly TRBD1 (5 bases). Germline loops: CDR1 SGHAT, CDR2 FQNNGV. The CDR3 consists of 16 residues. Trimming removed 2 bases from V and 3 bases from J, with 15 bases in between.

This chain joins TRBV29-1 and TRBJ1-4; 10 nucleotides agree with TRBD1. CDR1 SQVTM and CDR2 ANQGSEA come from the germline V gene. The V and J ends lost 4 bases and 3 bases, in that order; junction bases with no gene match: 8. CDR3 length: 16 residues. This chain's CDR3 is CSVAGTGDRSNEKLFF. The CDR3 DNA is TGCAGCGTTGCCGGGACAGGGGACAGATCTAATGAAAAACTGTTTTTT.

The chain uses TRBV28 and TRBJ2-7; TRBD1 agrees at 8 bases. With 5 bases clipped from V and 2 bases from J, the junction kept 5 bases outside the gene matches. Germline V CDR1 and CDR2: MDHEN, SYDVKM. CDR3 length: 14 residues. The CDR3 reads CASSRTGGAYEQYF. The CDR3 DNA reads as TGTGCCAGCAGTCGCACAGGGGGAGCCTACGAGCAGTACTTC.

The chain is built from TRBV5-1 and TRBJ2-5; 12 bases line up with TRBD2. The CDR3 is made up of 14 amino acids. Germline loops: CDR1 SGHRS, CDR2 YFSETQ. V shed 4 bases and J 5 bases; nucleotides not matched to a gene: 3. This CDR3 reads CASSGGTSGETQYF. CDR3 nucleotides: TGCGCCAGCAGCGGCGGGACTAGCGGGGAGACCCAGTACTTC.

The CDR3 region is CASSLSPGAGTGELFF. CDR3 in DNA: TGTGCCAGCAGTTTATCGCCGGGCGCGGGGACCGGGGAGCTGTTTTTT. The chain couples TRBV27 to TRBJ2-2; D might be TRBD2 (6 bases). V lost 0 bases and J 5 bases, leaving 13 bases between the germline ends. The germline gives CDR1 MNHEY, CDR2 SMNVEV (reference sequence). The CDR3 totals 16 residues.